This record covers a single TCR beta chain. The sample originates from a study of blood T cell repertoires in COVID-19. CDR3 size: 16 residues. Trimming took 4 bases from V and 1 from J, leaving 17 bases between them. Germline CDR1 reads MGHRA; CDR2 reads YSYEKL. Sequenced by immunoSEQ multiplex PCR; TCRdb stores in-frame clones only, minus some. Of 150,000 to 170,000 clones detected, about 85% appear once; the ten largest clones hold roughly 0.6%. The rearrangement uses TRBV4-1 and TRBJ2-7, with D perhaps matching TRBD2 (5 bases). Material: peripheral blood. This TCR derives from a man in his sixties with COVID-19, enrolled during active disease. CDR3 nucleotides: TGCGCCAGCAGCCCGGCCTCGAGCGGTGCTTCCTACGAGCAGTACTTC. Its translation: CASSPASSGASYEQYF.